These T cell receptor beta chains were read from a single sample in a study of graft-versus-host responses after intestinal transplantation. Clones were read by immunoSEQ multiplex PCR, and TCRdb kept only the in-frame ones, dropping some. The data hold almost 15,000 clones, with 70% observed a single time. Here the sequenced sample was ileum tissue, taken around 99 weeks after intestinal transplantation. The receptors here all came from a human patient who received an intestinal transplant, so some T cells may come from the graft donor. CDR3s include the opening cysteine and the closing phenylalanine or tryptophan. A D gene is named only where the DNA matches it firmly. The size entry is marked missing in some rows and otherwise reads once, few, many or a size class.

NA,NA,TRBV6-1,TRBJ1-6,TGTGCCAGCAGTGAGGGGAGCTCCTATAATTCACCCCTCCACTTT,CASSEGSSYNSPLHF
NA,few,TRBV14,TRBJ1-2,TGTAACGGGGCCCGAGGGGATAACTATGGCTACACCTTC,CNGARGDNYGYTF
NA,NA,TRBV5-6,TRBJ1-3,TGTGCCAGCAGCTTGAGACTATCCTCTGGAAACACCATATATTTT,CASSLRLSSGNTIYF
NA,NA,TRBV7-8,TRBJ2-1,TGTGCCAGCGGGATCTTAGGAATGAGGCAGTTCTTC,CASGILGMRQFF
TRBD2,once,TRBV6-6,TRBJ2-1,TGTGCCAGCAAGGTACTAGCGGGGTACAATGAGCAGTTCTTC,CASKVLAGYNEQFF
NA,NA,TRBV30,TRBJ2-5,TGTGCCTGGAGTGTACTGGGGGCGGAGACCCAGTACTTC,CAWSVLGAETQYF
NA,NA,TRBV2,TRBJ1-3,TGTGCCAGCAGTGACGACGGGAGCTCTGGAAACACCATATATTTT,CASSDDGSSGNTIYF
TRBD2,once,TRBV5-1,TRBJ2-1,TGCGCCAGCAGCGTACAAGCGGGAGGCCCCTACAATGAGCAGTTCTTC,CASSVQAGGPYNEQFF
NA,few,TRBV5-8,TRBJ1-2,TGTGCCAGCAGCTCGAGCGGACCCTTTCAGGGGCTCTATGGCTACACCTTC,CASSSSGPFQGLYGYTF
NA,NA,TRBV19,TRBJ1-1,TGTGCCAGTAATACCGACAGGACCAACACTGAAGCTTTCTTT,CASNTDRTNTEAFF
NA,NA,TRBV4-3,TRBJ1-5,TGCGCCAGCAGCCAAGATCCTAATCAGCCCCAGCATTTT,CASSQDPNQPQHF
NA,few,TRBV6-6,TRBJ1-1,TGTGCCAGCAGTTACACTAACAGGGCCCCACGAGAAGCTTTCTTT,CASSYTNRAPREAFF
NA,NA,TRBV27,TRBJ2-7,TGTGCCAGCAGTTTAGGGCAGTCCCTATACGAGCAGTACTTC,CASSLGQSLYEQYF
TRBD2,medium-sized,TRBV4-1,TRBJ2-5,TGCGCCAGCAGCCCACAGCGGGGAGGACAAGAGACCCAGTACTTC,CASSPQRGGQETQYF
NA,NA,TRBV28,TRBJ2-4,TGTGCCAGCACCGCAGGGTGGCGCGCCAAAAACATTCAGTACTTC,CASTAGWRAKNIQYF
NA,NA,TRBV6-1,TRBJ1-2,TGTGCCAGCAGAACCGGGGGACATGGCTACACCTTC,CASRTGGHGYTF
TRBD2,NA,TRBV27,TRBJ2-7,TGTGCCAGCAGTTTGCGGGGGGCGGGCTACGAGCAGTACTTC,CASSLRGAGYEQYF
TRBD1,NA,TRBV19,TRBJ2-5,TGTGCCAATAACAGGGGGCGAGAGACCCAGTACTTC,CANNRGRETQYF
TRBD2,few,TRBV5-1,TRBJ2-3,TGCGCCAGCAGTTGGACTAGCCCCACAGATACGCAGTATTTT,CASSWTSPTDTQYF
NA,few,TRBV7-9,TRBJ2-7,TGTGCCAGCAGCGGAGGGACAGAAGTTCTACGAGGTCGGTACTTC,CASSGGTEVLRGRYF
TRBD1,NA,TRBV5-1,TRBJ2-7,TGCGCCAGCAGCTCACAGGGGGCGGACTACGAGCAGTACTTC,CASSSQGADYEQYF
TRBD2,NA,TRBV27,TRBJ2-3,TGTGCCAGCACGAGACTAGCAGGGAGGGGCACAGATACGCAGTATTTT,CASTRLAGRGTDTQYF
NA,NA,TRBV23-1,TRBJ1-5,TGCGCCAGCACTACCAAACGGACAGTTCAGCCCCAGCATTTT,CASTTKRTVQPQHF
TRBD2,NA,TRBV11-2,TRBJ2-7,TGTGCCAGCAGCTCTAGCGGAGCCTACGAGCAGTACTTC,CASSSSGAYEQYF
NA,NA,TRBV2,TRBJ2-5,TGTGCCAGCAGCGAACCGGGGCGGGGGCCTGAGGAGACCCAGTACTTC,CASSEPGRGPEETQYF
NA,NA,TRBV6-6,TRBJ2-7,TGTGCCAGCAGTTACAACAGTCCCTACGAGCAGTACTTC,CASSYNSPYEQYF